This T cell receptor beta chain was found in a study of cytomegalovirus exposure and HLA in healthy donors. The study, taken as a whole, reports: Generally TCR sequences proved uncommon, though certain public TCRs appeared in numerous donors.

CDR1 is SEHNR and CDR2 is FQNEAQ in the germline V gene (reference sequence). The ends were cut back, 1 base at V and 8 bases at J, with 8 bases in the middle. This CDR3 has 13 amino acids. Using immunoSEQ multiplex PCR, the repertoire was profiled, and TCRdb retains in-frame clones only, with some absent. The sample lists about 240,000 clones; around 88% were seen once. In its sample, this clone was seen a few times. The antigen is unknown. The chain is built from TRBV7-9 and TRBJ2-2; possible D gene TRBD2, 5 bases. Sequencing was done on a sample of PBMCs. This TCR was recovered from a woman aged 30 to 39 in good health and CMV-seropositive. CDR3: CASSLVLEGELFF. In DNA, the CDR3 is TGTGCCAGCAGCTTAGTACTAGAAGGGGAGCTGTTTTTT.